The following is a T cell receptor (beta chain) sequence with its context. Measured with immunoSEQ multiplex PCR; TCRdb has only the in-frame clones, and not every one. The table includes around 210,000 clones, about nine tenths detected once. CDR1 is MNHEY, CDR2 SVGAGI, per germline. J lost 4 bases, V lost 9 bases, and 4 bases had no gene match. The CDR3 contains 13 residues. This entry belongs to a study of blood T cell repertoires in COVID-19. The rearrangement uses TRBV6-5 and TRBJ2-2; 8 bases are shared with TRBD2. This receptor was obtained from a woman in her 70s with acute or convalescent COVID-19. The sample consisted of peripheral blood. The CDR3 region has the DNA TGTGCCAGTCGGGGGGGAGGCACCGGGGAGCTGTTTTTT. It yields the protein CASRGGGTGELFF.